This T cell receptor beta chain was observed in a study of CD8+CD57+ T cells in acquired aplastic anemia. This clonotype was detected only a few times. Before being chosen for sequencing, patients had shown CD8+CD57+ cell expansion by flow cytometry. V dropped 7 bases and J dropped 6; count of bases not matched to a gene: 8. The CDR3 has 15 residues. Looked up from germline, CDR1 is MRHNA and CDR2 is SNTAGT. Genomic DNA templated the TCR beta VDJ and CDR3 profiling. TCRdb re-analysed the reads in MiXCR, keeping a single row per CDR3 protein. The sample consists of around 150,000 distinct CDR3 sequences, over 55% of them appearing once.

The TCR comes from a human donor with aplastic anemia. The genes are TRBV6-4 and TRBJ2-2, with 10 bases lining up with TRBD2. Sequences were obtained from sorted CD4+, CD8+, or CD8+CD57+ T cells (not recorded which) from PBMCs. The CDR3 here is CASTIEAGGPGELFF. The CDR3 DNA reads TGTGCCAGCACCATTGAAGCGGGGGGGCCCGGGGAGCTGTTTTTT.